This T cell receptor beta chain was sequenced in a study of T cells in localized non-small cell lung cancer. Study-wide results and limits: Uninvolved nearby lung showed the greatest T cell clonality, exceeding that found in tumor. A median approximately 57 of the top 100 tumor clones appeared in adjacent lung. Increased T cell density in blood showed an association with longer overall survival.

The count of this clone is one. Its antigen is still unknown. This table comes from immunoSEQ multiplex PCR, and its TCRdb copy is limited to in-frame clones, with some not included. In the table there are around 1,200 clones, about 36% of which are singletons. The material was lung tumor tissue, obtained before any cancer treatment. This sequence was found in a male donor aged 60 or older with stage II squamous cell lung carcinoma.

Here the CDR3 DNA reads TGTGCCAGTAGCCCCATCAGCGGGCTTAGCTACGAGCAGTACTTC. This gives the protein CASSPISGLSYEQYF. This chain connects TRBV19 to TRBJ2-7, with D perhaps matching TRBD2 (6 bases). The V gene lost 6 bases and the J gene lost 3 bases, with 18 bases spanning the gap. Germline V gives CDR1 LNHDA, CDR2 SQIVND (reference sequence). The CDR3 has 15 residues.